This T cell receptor beta chain was found in a study of T cell clonality in common variable immunodeficiency. Assay: immunoSEQ multiplex PCR; the TCRdb copy retains only in-frame clones and omits some. The sample contains 30,000 to 40,000 clones, none of them singletons. There are 15 residues in the CDR3. CDR1 is DFQATT, CDR2 SNEGSKA, per germline (reference sequence). Trimming shortened V by 0 bases and J by 2 bases, and 8 bases separated the two germline ends. This clone was recorded many times. The read ends 3 residues early relative to the CDR3; the germline J gene fills the gap. The chain combines TRBV20-1 with TRBJ2-6; tentative D call: TRBD1 (5 bases). The sequencing input was peripheral blood mononuclear cells. The source is a person aged 18 to 75 in good health. CDR3 region: CSARESGTGANVLTF. The sequenced part of the CDR3 DNA is TGCAGTGCTAGAGAGTCAGGGACTGGGGCCAACGTC.